The present TCR beta chain was sequenced within a study of cytomegalovirus exposure and HLA in healthy donors. Germline CDR1 reads MDHEN; CDR2 reads SYDVKM. The CDR3 covers 14 residues. Unmatched junction bases numbered 4, after V lost 6 bases and J lost 4 bases. Turning to this clone: No antigen is known for it. Other DNA sequences within the sample encode an identical CDR3.

Findings of the study overall: Reports indicate that TCR beta sequences accurately predicted the HLA-A and HLA-B alleles of most subjects. Among the most significant clusters, several appeared linked to common viral pathogens in a later analysis. HLA alleles were associated with around 17,000 TCR beta sequences in a later analysis at 0.05 false discovery rate. Indistinguishable V segments, including TRBV6-2 and TRBV6-3, were excluded.

PCR was performed using 60 Vbeta and 13 Jbeta primers. The table came from immunoSEQ multiplex PCR; TCRdb's copy has only in-frame clones and leaves some out. Found here are over 150,000 clones, under 85% of them singletons; the top ten hold approximately 2.6%. Sequencing was performed on PBMCs. This chain links TRBV28 with TRBJ1-1, with 11 bases identical to TRBD1. This clonotype originated in a man between 18 and 29 years old in good health and CMV-seronegative. The CDR3 region is CASRSGQGATEAFF. CDR3 bases: TGTGCCAGCAGGTCCGGACAGGGGGCCACTGAAGCTTTCTTT.